This section outlines one TCR beta chain sequence together with its context. Its matching antigen is unknown. This entry comes from a study of cytomegalovirus exposure and HLA in healthy donors. Study-level points and caveats: Altogether, some 160 TCR beta chains were recorded as cytomegalovirus-associated. Most observed TCR sequences were rare, whereas some public TCRs were detected in many donors. Previously analyzed data showed that most TCR beta V segments were productive at a frequency of about 87% or about 30%.

The PCR contained 60 Vbeta and 13 Jbeta primers. TCRdb's copy holds only in-frame clones and misses some; the assay was immunoSEQ multiplex PCR. The data contain fewer than 100,000 clones, 75% to 80% of them singletons. Germline lookup yields CDR1 GTSNPN and CDR2 SVGIG (reference sequence). Trimming removed 1 base at V and 10 bases at J, with 13 bases between. CDR3 length: 12 amino acids. Source material: PBMCs. This chain links TRBV30 with TRBJ1-1; D ambiguous. The TCR originated in a woman between 35 and 50 years old in good health and CMV-seronegative. The CDR3 region is CAWSGLPNGAFF. Here the CDR3 DNA reads TGTGCCTGGAGTGGATTACCCAACGGAGCTTTCTTT.